This T cell receptor (beta chain) was sequenced during a study of a mutant IDH1 vaccine in newly diagnosed glioma. About the research overall: Initiation of the vaccine course occurred 4-6 weeks after radiotherapy alone, or alongside temozolomide cycles. There were roughly 60% males and roughly 40% females among treated patients, whose mean age was roughly 40 years. Before enrollment, the patients had been treated with radiotherapy alone, temozolomide alone, or both together. Most of them had received both. Week 35 was safety follow-up visit V12; week 47 was end-of-study visit V13.

In the case of this clone: No antigen is known for it.

Sample time point: week 35, safety follow-up. All doses held 300 ug of mutant IDH1 20-mer peptide, with topical imiquimod. This CDR3 spans 12 amino acids. Germline CDR1 SGHRS, CDR2 YFSETQ. Trimming left V 0 bases short and J 5 bases short, with 4 bases between. The protocol was immunoSEQ multiplex PCR, while the TCRdb copy is restricted to in-frame clones and leaves out a portion. Among about 42,000 clones listed, about 83% were seen once. This receptor was obtained from a woman aged 45 to 65 with glioma. The sample consisted of PBMCs, taken from a glioma patient whose treatment included an IDH1 peptide vaccine. This chain joins TRBV5-1 and TRBJ2-3; D is unresolved. The DNA for the CDR3 is TGCGCCAGCAGCTTGGCGGGAGATACGCAGTATTTT. Its protein product is CASSLAGDTQYF.